This is a list of T cell receptor beta chains from one sample in a study of long-term antiretroviral therapy in people with HIV. The table came from immunoSEQ multiplex PCR; TCRdb's copy has only in-frame clones and leaves some out. The data show roughly 7,200 clones, around 73% seen once. The source was unsorted PBMCs, collected 0.2 years after starting antiretroviral therapy. The origin of the receptors is a man between 40 and 49 years old with HIV. The CDR3 runs from the conserved cysteine through the conserved F or W. D genes are given only for firm matches. The size entry is marked missing in some rows and otherwise reads once, few, many or a size class.

TRBD1	.	TRBV2	TRBJ1-3	CASSITGVAGNTIYF	TGTGCCAGCAGTATAACAGGGGTCGCTGGAAACACCATATATTTT
.	.	TRBV30	TRBJ2-7	CAWSYGTDEQYF	TGTGCCTGGAGTTACGGAACCGACGAGCAGTACTTC
.	few	TRBV5-1	TRBJ2-7	CASSLVQGGSYEQYF	TGCGCCAGCAGCTTGGTACAGGGAGGCTCCTACGAGCAGTACTTC
TRBD2	.	TRBV2	TRBJ2-3	CASSFSGGTDTQYF	TGTGCCAGCTCCTTCAGCGGGGGCACAGATACGCAGTATTTT
.	.	TRBV5-6	TRBJ2-7	CASSFSDEQYF	TGTGCCAGCAGCTTTTCGGACGAGCAGTACTTC
.	.	TRBV19	TRBJ2-5	CASSIGGQGKTQYF	TGTGCCAGTAGTATAGGAGGGCAGGGAAAGACCCAGTACTTC
.	.	TRBV5-8	TRBJ2-3	CASSIVGGITDTQYF	TGTGCCAGCAGCATAGTTGGGGGGATCACAGATACGCAGTATTTT
TRBD2	.	TRBV14	TRBJ2-7	CASSPREGTVLHEQYF	TGTGCCAGCAGCCCACGGGAGGGTACCGTCCTACACGAGCAGTACTTC
TRBD2	.	TRBV7-8	TRBJ2-5	CASSFAPTSGGVLGKETQYF	TGTGCCAGCAGCTTCGCCCCGACTAGCGGGGGGGTTCTAGGTAAAGAGACCCAGTACTTC
TRBD1	.	TRBV19	TRBJ1-2	CASSRDRDLYGYTF	TGTGCCAGTAGTAGGGACAGGGACCTCTATGGCTACACCTTC
TRBD1	large	TRBV9	TRBJ1-2	CASSPGRTGGSTNYGYTF	TGTGCCAGCAGCCCCGGGAGGACAGGGGGCTCAACTAACTATGGCTACACCTTC
TRBD1	.	TRBV2	TRBJ2-7	CASSEYQGATYEQYF	TGTGCCAGCAGTGAATACCAGGGGGCAACCTACGAGCAGTACTTC
.	.	TRBV5-1	TRBJ1-2	CASSLDVGGGGYTF	TGCGCCAGCAGCTTGGACGTAGGCGGGGGTGGCTACACCTTC
.	.	TRBV5-1	TRBJ1-1	CASSSPSTNTEAFF	TGCGCCAGCAGCTCCCCCTCCACGAACACTGAAGCTTTCTTT
.	.	TRBV2	TRBJ2-3	CASSDSTDTQYF	TGTGCCAGCTCCGACAGCACAGATACGCAGTATTTT
.	medium-sized	TRBV6-6	TRBJ1-2	CASSRQEDGYTF	TGTGCCAGCAGCCGGCAAGAAGATGGCTACACCTTC
.	.	TRBV10-1	TRBJ2-7	CASSESGDQRQYF	TGCGCCAGCAGTGAGTCTGGGGATCAAAGGCAGTACTTC
.	few	TRBV6-1	TRBJ1-6	CASSWDYNSPLHF	TGTGCCAGCAGTTGGGATTATAATTCACCCCTCCACTTT
.	few	TRBV27	TRBJ2-4	CASSLSGGEAKNIQYF	TGTGCCAGCAGTTTATCGGGGGGCGAAGCCAAAAACATTCAGTACTTC
.	large	TRBV6-4	TRBJ1-5	CAPGGGKNQPQHF	TGTGCCCCAGGAGGAGGTAAGAATCAGCCCCAGCATTTT
.	.	TRBV7-8	TRBJ1-3	CASSPGDSGNTIYF	TGTGCCAGCAGCCCAGGGGACTCTGGAAACACCATATATTTT
TRBD1	few	TRBV6-5	TRBJ1-2	CASSDRGLYGYTF	TGTGCCAGCAGTGACAGGGGGCTCTATGGCTACACCTTC
.	.	TRBV2	TRBJ1-1	CATLLTEAFF	TGTGCCACCCTATTAACTGAAGCTTTCTTT
.	.	TRBV6-5	TRBJ2-7	CASSSPTVSYEQYF	TGTGCCAGCAGTTCCCCCACAGTCTCCTACGAGCAGTACTTC
TRBD1	.	TRBV6-5	TRBJ1-1	CASSYRGQTEAFF	TGTGCCAGCAGTTACAGGGGGCAAACTGAAGCTTTCTTT
.	few	TRBV30	TRBJ2-7	CAWSVEGYEQYF	TGTGCCTGGAGTGTAGAGGGATACGAGCAGTACTTC
TRBD1	large	TRBV10-2	TRBJ2-7	CASTMTGASYEQYF	TGCGCCAGCACCATGACAGGGGCCTCCTACGAGCAGTACTTC
.	.	TRBV6-6	TRBJ1-3	CASTHDGTIYF	TGTGCCAGCACCCATGATGGCACCATATATTTT
.	few	TRBV27	TRBJ1-2	CASSFRGNYGYTF	TGTGCCAGCAGTTTCCGCGGTAACTATGGCTACACCTTC
TRBD1	.	TRBV5-1	TRBJ1-1	CASSTGESNTEAFF	TGCGCCAGCAGTACAGGGGAGAGTAACACTGAAGCTTTCTTT
.	.	TRBV6-1	TRBJ1-6	CASSDGGRGTDSPLHF	TGTGCCAGCAGTGATGGGGGGAGGGGTACCGATTCACCCCTCCACTTT
.	.	TRBV11-2	TRBJ1-2	CASSLGPNYGYTF	TGTGCCAGCAGCTTAGGGCCTAACTATGGCTACACCTTC
.	.	TRBV6-5	TRBJ1-2	CASSWAGDGYTF	TGTGCCAGCAGTTGGGCCGGGGACGGCTACACCTTC
.	few	TRBV29-1	TRBJ2-7	CSVEEGLGGQYF	TGCAGCGTTGAAGAGGGCCTCGGGGGGCAGTACTTC
.	.	TRBV19	TRBJ1-5	CASTGSGSNQPQHF	TGTGCCAGTACGGGGTCGGGTAGCAATCAGCCCCAGCATTTT
.	.	TRBV30	TRBJ1-4	CAWSYGLGEKLFF	TGTGCCTGGAGTTACGGGTTGGGGGAAAAACTGTTTTTT
TRBD1	.	TRBV11-3	TRBJ1-2	CASSPDRGRGIVHGYTF	TGTGCCAGCAGCCCAGACAGGGGCCGCGGTATAGTCCATGGCTACACCTTC
.	.	TRBV13	TRBJ1-1	CASSSYLNPAGRDTEAFF	TGTGCCAGCAGCTCCTATTTAAATCCCGCAGGGAGGGACACTGAAGCTTTCTTT
.	.	TRBV9	TRBJ2-7	CASSPGDREQYF	TGTGCCAGCAGCCCCGGTGACCGCGAGCAGTACTTC
TRBD1	.	TRBV13	TRBJ2-1	CASSSGQGHAYNEQFF	TGTGCCAGCAGTTCGGGACAGGGACATGCCTACAATGAGCAGTTCTTC
.	.	TRBV6-1	TRBJ2-7	CASSEAGGPYEQYF	TGTGCCAGCAGTGAAGCGGGGGGACCCTACGAGCAGTACTTC
.	.	TRBV2	TRBJ2-2	CASRETDSYTGELFF	TGTGCCAGCAGGGAAACAGACTCCTACACCGGGGAGCTGTTTTTT
.	.	TRBV30	TRBJ1-6	CAWDGKGNSPLHF	TGTGCCTGGGACGGAAAGGGGAATTCACCCCTCCACTTT
.	.	TRBV6-5	TRBJ1-2	CASSYSIASYGYTF	TGTGCCAGCAGTTACTCCATCGCCTCCTATGGCTACACCTTC
TRBD1	.	TRBV30	TRBJ2-5	CAWSDWTGQETQYF	TGTGCCTGGAGTGATTGGACAGGGCAAGAGACCCAGTACTTC
.	.	TRBV6-6	TRBJ1-2	CATWQVDYGYTF	TGTGCCACGTGGCAGGTCGACTATGGCTACACCTTC
TRBD2	few	TRBV9	TRBJ2-1	CASSPGLAANNEQFF	TGTGCCAGCAGCCCCGGGCTAGCGGCTAACAATGAGCAGTTCTTC
.	.	TRBV9	TRBJ1-1	CASSVRTEGTEAFF	TGTGCCAGCAGCGTAAGGACAGAAGGCACTGAAGCTTTCTTT
TRBD1	.	TRBV13	TRBJ1-3	CASTNGQGGGNTIYF	TGTGCCAGCACCAACGGACAGGGCGGTGGAAACACCATATATTTT
.	.	TRBV6-1	TRBJ1-2	CASSEGKYGYTF	TGTGCCAGCAGTGAAGGGAAGTATGGCTACACCTTC
.	.	TRBV6-5	TRBJ1-1	CASSYDMLATEAFF	TGTGCCAGCAGTTACGATATGTTGGCCACTGAAGCTTTCTTT
.	.	TRBV15	TRBJ1-3	CATSRGGTSSGNTIYF	TGTGCCACCAGCAGAGGGGGGACAAGCTCTGGAAACACCATATATTTT
.	.	TRBV7-9	TRBJ1-1	CASSLAEDTGAFF	TGTGCCAGCAGCTTAGCTGAGGACACCGGGGCTTTCTTT
TRBD1	.	TRBV13	TRBJ2-5	CASSWGTGGSQETQYF	TGTGCCAGCAGTTGGGGGACAGGGGGCTCCCAAGAGACCCAGTACTTC
.	.	TRBV4-1	TRBJ1-1	CASSQVFPETEAFF	TGCGCCAGCAGCCAAGTTTTTCCGGAAACTGAAGCTTTCTTT